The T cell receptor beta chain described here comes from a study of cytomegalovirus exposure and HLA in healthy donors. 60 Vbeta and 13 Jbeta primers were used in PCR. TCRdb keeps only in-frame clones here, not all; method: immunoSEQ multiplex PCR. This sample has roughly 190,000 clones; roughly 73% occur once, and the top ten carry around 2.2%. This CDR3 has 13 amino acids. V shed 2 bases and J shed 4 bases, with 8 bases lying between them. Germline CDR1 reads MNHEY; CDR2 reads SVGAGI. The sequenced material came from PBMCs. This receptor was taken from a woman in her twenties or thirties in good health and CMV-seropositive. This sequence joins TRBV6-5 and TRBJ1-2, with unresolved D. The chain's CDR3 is CASSYAGTYGYTF. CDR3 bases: TGTGCCAGCAGTTACGCAGGAACCTATGGCTACACCTTC.